The source of this T cell receptor beta chain is a study of T cell responses to AZD1222 COVID-19 vaccine. With regard to this clone: Its target is not known.

Notes on the study in general: Unmutated variant regions are reportedly targeted by nearly half of spike-specific TCRs. Researchers took repertoire samples only after the peak T cell response had come.

Measured with immunoSEQ multiplex PCR; TCRdb has only the in-frame clones, and not every one. The sample lists 140,000 or so clones, just under 95% occurring once. The starting material was peripheral blood, obtained after recovery from COVID-19. This receptor was identified in an adult who had recovered from COVID-19.

This CDR3 is CASSSSAFNYEQYF. As DNA, the CDR3 is TGTGCCAGCAGTTCTAGCGCTTTCAACTACGAGCAGTACTTC. The rearrangement joins TRBV6-5 to TRBJ2-7; TRBD2 is a possible D gene (6 bases). CDR3 length: 14 residues. Trimming left V 4 bases short and J 3 bases short, with 13 bases between. Germline CDR1 reads MNHEY; CDR2 reads SVGAGI.